Described below is a single T cell receptor beta chain sequence and its context. The data derive from a study of T cell responses to AZD1222 COVID-19 vaccine. Study summary: Second-dose timings of about 4 or about 12 weeks were pooled.

V shed 4 bases, J shed 5 bases, and the junction held 6 bases outside the gene matches. Per the germline V gene, CDR1 is SGHVS and CDR2 is FQNEAQ. The CDR3 sequence is 15 residues long. Clones were read by immunoSEQ multiplex PCR, and TCRdb kept only the in-frame ones, dropping some. Of approximately 130,000 clones in the sample, 80% to 90% were seen once. The sequenced sample was peripheral blood, obtained on day 0 of AZD1222 vaccination. The source of this sequence is an adult in good health. The genes are TRBV7-8 and TRBJ2-2, with TRBD2 identical over 8 bases. The CDR3 loop reads CASSSLAGGTGELFF. The CDR3 coding sequence is TGTGCCAGCAGCTCGCTAGCGGGCGGGACCGGGGAGCTGTTTTTT.